This note documents a single T cell receptor (beta chain) sequence. The sample comes from a study of shared clonotypes between healthy human individuals. Deletions cut 2 bases from V and 4 bases from J, with 12 bases between. Germline V gene sequence: CDR1 KGHSH, CDR2 LQKENI. This CDR3 has 15 amino acids. Assay: immunoSEQ multiplex PCR; the TCRdb copy retains only in-frame clones and omits some. The sample shows 2.3 million or so clones, approximately 95% of them seen only once. This clonotype was obtained from a young man in good health. Some clones in this sample may be carry-over from other donors' samples. The chain recombines TRBV18 with TRBJ1-5; D unclear. Sequencing used naive CD4+ T cells from PBMCs. Subset meaning: CD45RA+ positively selected. CDR3 sequence: CASSPEINRNQPQHF. The DNA of the CDR3 is TGTGCCAGCTCACCAGAGATAAACAGAAATCAGCCCCAGCATTTT.